One TCR beta chain is described in this entry. Antigen: not known. This entry is derived from a study of cytomegalovirus exposure and HLA in healthy donors. Overall study context: Previous work identified 95 million to 120 million unique TCR beta sequences from about 179 million T cells. Study results and caveats: Most subjects had HLA-A and HLA-B alleles reportedly predicted accurately by TCR beta sequences.

Germline V lookup: CDR1 MRHNA, CDR2 SNTAGT. CDR3 length: 13 residues. V shed 5 bases and J shed 5 bases, with 12 bases lying between them. PCR employed 60 Vbeta and 13 Jbeta primers. Method: immunoSEQ multiplex PCR; TCRdb's copy keeps in-frame clones and lacks some. The table records about 190,000 clones, around 86% of them present only once. The receptor comes from a man aged 25 to 40 in good health and CMV-seronegative. V usage is TRBV6-4 and J usage is TRBJ1-2; D may be TRBD1 (6 bases). What was sequenced was PBMCs. CDR3 residues: CASSLQGSYGYTF. The DNA of the CDR3 is TGTGCCAGCAGTTTACAGGGTTCATATGGCTACACCTTC.